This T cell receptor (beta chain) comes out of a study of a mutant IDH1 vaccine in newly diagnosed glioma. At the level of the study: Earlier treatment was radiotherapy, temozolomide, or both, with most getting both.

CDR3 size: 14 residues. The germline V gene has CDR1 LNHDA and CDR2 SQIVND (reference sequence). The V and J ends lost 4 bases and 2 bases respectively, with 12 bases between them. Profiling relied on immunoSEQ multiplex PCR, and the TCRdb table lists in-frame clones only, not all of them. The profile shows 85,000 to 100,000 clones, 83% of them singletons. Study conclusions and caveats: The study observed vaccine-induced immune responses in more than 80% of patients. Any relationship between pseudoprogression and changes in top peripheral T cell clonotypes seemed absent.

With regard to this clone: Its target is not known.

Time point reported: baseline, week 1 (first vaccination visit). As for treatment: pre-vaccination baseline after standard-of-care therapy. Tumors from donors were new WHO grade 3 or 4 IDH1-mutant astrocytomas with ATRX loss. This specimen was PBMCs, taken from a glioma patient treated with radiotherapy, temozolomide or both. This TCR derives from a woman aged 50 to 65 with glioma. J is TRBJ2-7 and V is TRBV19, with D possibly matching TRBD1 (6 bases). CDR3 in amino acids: CASSTRDTTYEQYF. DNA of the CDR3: TGTGCCAGTAGTACCAGGGACACTACCTACGAGCAGTACTTC.